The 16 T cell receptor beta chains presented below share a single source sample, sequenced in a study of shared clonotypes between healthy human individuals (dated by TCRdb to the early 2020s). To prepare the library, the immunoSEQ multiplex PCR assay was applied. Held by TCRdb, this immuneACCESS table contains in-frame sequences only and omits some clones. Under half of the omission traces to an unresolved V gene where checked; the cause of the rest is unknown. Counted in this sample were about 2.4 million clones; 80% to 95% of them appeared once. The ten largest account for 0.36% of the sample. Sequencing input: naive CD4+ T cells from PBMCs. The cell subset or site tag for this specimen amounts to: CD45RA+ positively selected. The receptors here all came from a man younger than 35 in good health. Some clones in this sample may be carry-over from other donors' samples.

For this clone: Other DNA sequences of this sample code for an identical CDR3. CDR3 in DNA: TGTGCCAGCAGCGCGACAGGGCTGAACACTGAAGCTTTCTTT. Its translation: CASSATGLNTEAFF. The V gene is TRBV9, the J gene TRBJ1-1; 7 nucleotides match TRBD1. CDR3 length: 14 residues. J lost 0 bases, V lost 3 bases, and 2 bases had no gene match. Germline loops: CDR1 SGDLS, CDR2 YYNGEE.

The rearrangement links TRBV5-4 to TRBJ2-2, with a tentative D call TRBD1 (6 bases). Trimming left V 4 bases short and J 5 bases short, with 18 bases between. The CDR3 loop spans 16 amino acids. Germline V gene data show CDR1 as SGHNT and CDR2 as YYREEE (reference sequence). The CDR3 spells CASSPPGTGRTGELFF. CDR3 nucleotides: TGTGCCAGCAGCCCACCCGGAACAGGGCGGACCGGGGAGCTGTTTTTT. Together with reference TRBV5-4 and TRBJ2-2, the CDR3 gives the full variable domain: ETGVTQSPTHLIKTRGQQVTLRCSSQSGHNTVSWYQQALGQGPQFIFQYYREEENGRGNFPPRFSGLQFPNYSSELNVNALELDDSALYLCASSPPGTGRTGELFFGEGSRLTVL.

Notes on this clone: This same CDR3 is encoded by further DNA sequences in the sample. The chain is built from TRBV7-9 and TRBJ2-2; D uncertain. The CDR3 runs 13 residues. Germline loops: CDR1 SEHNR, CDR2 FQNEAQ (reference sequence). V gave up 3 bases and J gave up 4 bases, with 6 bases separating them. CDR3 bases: TGTGCCAGCAGCTTGTCCGCCACCGGGGAGCTGTTTTTT. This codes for CASSLSATGELFF.

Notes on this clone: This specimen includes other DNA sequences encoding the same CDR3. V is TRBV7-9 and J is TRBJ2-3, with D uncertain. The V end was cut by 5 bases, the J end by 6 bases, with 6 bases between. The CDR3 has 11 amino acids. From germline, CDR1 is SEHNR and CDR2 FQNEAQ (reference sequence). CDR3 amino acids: CASSPRDTQYF. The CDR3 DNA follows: TGTGCCAGCAGCCCCAGGGATACGCAGTATTTT. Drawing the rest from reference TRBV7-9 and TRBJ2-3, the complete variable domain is DTGVSQNPRHKITKRGQNVTFRCDPISEHNRLYWYRQTLGQGPEFLTYFQNEAQLEKSRLLSDRFSAERPKGSFSTLEIQRTEQGDSAMYLCASSPRDTQYFGPGTRLTVL.

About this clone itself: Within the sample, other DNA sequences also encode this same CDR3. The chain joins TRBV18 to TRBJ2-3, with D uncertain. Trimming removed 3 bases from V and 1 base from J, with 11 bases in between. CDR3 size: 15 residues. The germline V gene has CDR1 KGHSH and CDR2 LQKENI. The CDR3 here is CASSPGDRGTDTQYF. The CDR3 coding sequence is TGTGCCAGCTCACCCGGCGACCGGGGCACAGATACGCAGTATTTT.

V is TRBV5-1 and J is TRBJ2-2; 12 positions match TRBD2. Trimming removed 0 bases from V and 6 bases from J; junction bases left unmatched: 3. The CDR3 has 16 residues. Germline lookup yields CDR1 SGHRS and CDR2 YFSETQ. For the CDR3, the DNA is TGCGCCAGCAGCTTGGGACTAGCGGGAGCGCCCGGGGAGCTGTTTTTT. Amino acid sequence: CASSLGLAGAPGELFF.

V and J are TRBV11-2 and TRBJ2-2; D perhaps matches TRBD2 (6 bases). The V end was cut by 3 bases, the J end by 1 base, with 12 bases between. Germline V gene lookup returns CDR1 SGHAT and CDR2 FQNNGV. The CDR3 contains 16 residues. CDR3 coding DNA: TGTGCCAGCAGCTTCTATGGCGGGGTGAACACCGGGGAGCTGTTTTTT. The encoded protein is CASSFYGGVNTGELFF.

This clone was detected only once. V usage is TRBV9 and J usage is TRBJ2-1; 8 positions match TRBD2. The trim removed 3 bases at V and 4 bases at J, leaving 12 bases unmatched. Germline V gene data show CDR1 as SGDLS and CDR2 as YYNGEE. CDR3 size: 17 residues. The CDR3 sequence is CASSEAAWTSRYNEQFF. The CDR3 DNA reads TGTGCCAGCAGCGAGGCTGCGTGGACTAGCAGATACAATGAGCAGTTCTTC.

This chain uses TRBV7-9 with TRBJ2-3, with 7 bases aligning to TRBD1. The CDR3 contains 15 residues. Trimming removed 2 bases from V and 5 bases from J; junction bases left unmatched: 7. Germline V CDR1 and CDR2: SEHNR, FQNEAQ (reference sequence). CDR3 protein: CASSLPTGVEDTQYF. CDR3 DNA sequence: TGTGCCAGCAGCTTACCCACAGGGGTCGAAGATACGCAGTATTTT.

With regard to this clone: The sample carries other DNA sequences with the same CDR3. CDR3 bases: TGTGCCAGCAGCGTAACCGGGGGCAGCACAGATACGCAGTATTTT. Amino acid sequence: CASSVTGGSTDTQYF. The chain links TRBV9 to TRBJ2-3; D may correspond to TRBD1 or TRBD2 (6 bases each). Germline V gene lookup returns CDR1 SGDLS and CDR2 YYNGEE. This CDR3 spans 15 amino acids. Trimming stripped 1 base from V and 0 bases from J, with 9 bases between.

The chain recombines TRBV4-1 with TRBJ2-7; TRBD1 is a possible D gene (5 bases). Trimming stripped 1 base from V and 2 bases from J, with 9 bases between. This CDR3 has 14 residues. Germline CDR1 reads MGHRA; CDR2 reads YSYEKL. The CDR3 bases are TGCGCCAGCAGCCAAGCGACAGATACCTACGAGCAGTACTTC. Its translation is CASSQATDTYEQYF.

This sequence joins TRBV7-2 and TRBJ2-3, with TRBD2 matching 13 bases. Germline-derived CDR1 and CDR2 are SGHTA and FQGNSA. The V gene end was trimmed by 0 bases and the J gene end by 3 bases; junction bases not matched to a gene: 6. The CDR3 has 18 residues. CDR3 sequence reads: CASSLALAGGPLTDTQYF. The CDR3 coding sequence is TGTGCCAGCAGCTTAGCACTAGCGGGAGGGCCTCTGACAGATACGCAGTATTTT. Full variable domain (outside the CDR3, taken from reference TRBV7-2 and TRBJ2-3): GAGVSQSPSNKVTEKGKDVELRCDPISGHTALYWYRQSLGQGLEFLIYFQGNSAPDKSGLPSDRFSAERTGGSVSTLTIQRTQQEDSAVYLCASSLALAGGPLTDTQYFGPGTRLTVL.

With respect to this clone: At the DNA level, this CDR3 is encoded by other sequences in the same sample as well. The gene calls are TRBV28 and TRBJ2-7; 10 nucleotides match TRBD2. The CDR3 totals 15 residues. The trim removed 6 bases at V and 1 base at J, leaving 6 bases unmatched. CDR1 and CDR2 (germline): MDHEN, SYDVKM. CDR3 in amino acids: CASRAPSGSSYEQYF. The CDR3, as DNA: TGTGCCAGCAGGGCTCCTAGCGGGAGTTCCTACGAGCAGTACTTC.

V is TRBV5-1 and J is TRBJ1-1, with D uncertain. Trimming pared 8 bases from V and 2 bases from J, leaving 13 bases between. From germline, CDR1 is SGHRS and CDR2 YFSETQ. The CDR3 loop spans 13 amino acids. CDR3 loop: CASKKQSNTEAFF. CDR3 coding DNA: TGCGCCAGTAAGAAACAGAGCAACACTGAAGCTTTCTTT.

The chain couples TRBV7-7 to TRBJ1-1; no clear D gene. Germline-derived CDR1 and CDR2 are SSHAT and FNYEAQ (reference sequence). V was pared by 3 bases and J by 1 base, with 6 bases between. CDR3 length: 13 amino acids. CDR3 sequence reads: CASSFRQNTEAFF. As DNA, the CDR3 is TGTGCCAGCAGCTTCCGCCAGAACACTGAAGCTTTCTTT. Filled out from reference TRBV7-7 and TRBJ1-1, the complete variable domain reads GAGVSQSPRYKVTKRGQDVTLRCDPISSHATLYWYQQALGQGPEFLTYFNYEAQPDKSGLPSDRFSAERPEGSISTLTIQRTEQRDSAMYRCASSFRQNTEAFFGQGTRLTVV.

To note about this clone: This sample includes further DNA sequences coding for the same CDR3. The CDR3 nucleotides are TGTGCCAGCAGCGTAGGTGGAGCCGGCAATCAGCCCCAGCATTTT. Amino acids: CASSVGGAGNQPQHF. J is TRBJ1-5 and V is TRBV9; no clear D. Trimming removed 0 bases at V and 2 bases at J, with 9 bases between. Germline V CDR1 and CDR2: SGDLS, YYNGEE. The CDR3 sequence is 15 residues long.